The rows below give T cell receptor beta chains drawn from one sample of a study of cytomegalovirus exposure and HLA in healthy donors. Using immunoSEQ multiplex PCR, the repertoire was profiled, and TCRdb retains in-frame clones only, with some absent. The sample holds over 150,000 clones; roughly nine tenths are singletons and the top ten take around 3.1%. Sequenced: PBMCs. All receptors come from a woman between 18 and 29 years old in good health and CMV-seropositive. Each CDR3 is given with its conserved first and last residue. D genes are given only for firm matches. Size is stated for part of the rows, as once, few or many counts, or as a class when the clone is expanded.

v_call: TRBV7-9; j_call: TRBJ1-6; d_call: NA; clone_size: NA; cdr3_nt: TGTGCCAGCAGCGAGGTGACAGTCTCCTATAATTCACCCCTCCACTTT; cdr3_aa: CASSEVTVSYNSPLHF
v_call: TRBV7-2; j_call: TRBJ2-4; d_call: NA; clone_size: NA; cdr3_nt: TGTGCCAGCAGCAGTAGCGGTCAGACGGCCAAAAACATTCAGTACTTC; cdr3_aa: CASSSSGQTAKNIQYF
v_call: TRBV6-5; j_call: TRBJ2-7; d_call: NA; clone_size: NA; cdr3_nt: TGTGCCAGCAGTTCCAGGGTCTACGAGCAGTACTTC; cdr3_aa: CASSSRVYEQYF
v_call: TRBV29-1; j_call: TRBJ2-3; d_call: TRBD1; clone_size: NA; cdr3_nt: TGCAGCGTGAACGGACAGGGGGCGACAGATACGCAGTATTTT; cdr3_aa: CSVNGQGATDTQYF
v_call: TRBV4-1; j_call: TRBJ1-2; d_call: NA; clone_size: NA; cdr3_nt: TGCGCCAGCAGCCAACCACAGGGTAATTCGATGACGTATGGCTACACCTTC; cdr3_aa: CASSQPQGNSMTYGYTF
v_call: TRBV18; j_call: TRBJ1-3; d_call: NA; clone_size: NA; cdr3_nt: TGTGCCAGCTCACCTACTTTGAAAGGGGTTGGAAACACCATATATTTT; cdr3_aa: CASSPTLKGVGNTIYF
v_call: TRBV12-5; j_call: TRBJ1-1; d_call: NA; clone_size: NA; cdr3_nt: TGTGCTAGTGCCCCACAGTTGATGAACACTGAAGCTTTCTTT; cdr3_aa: CASAPQLMNTEAFF
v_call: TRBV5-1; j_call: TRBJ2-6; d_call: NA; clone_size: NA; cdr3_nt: TGCGCCAGCAGCCAGGGGACCCCTGGGGCCAACGTCCTGACTTTC; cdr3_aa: CASSQGTPGANVLTF
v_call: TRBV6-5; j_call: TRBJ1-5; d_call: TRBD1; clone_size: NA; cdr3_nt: TGTGCCAGTGTCAGGGGGTCCGGCAATCAGCCCCAGCATTTT; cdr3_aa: CASVRGSGNQPQHF
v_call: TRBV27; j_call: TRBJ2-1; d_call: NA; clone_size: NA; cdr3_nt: TGTGCCAGCAGTTTTTCCCCAGCGGCCTCGGGTGAGCAGTTCTTC; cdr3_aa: CASSFSPAASGEQFF
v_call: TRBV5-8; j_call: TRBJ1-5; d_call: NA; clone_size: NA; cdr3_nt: TGTGCCAGCAGCCAAGAGGCAGCCTATAGCAATCAGCCCCAGCATTTT; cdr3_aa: CASSQEAAYSNQPQHF
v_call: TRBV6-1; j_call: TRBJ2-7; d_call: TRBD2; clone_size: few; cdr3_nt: TGTGCCAGCAGTGCCGGGGGAGCGGGGCCCTCCTACGAGCAGTACTTC; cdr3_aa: CASSAGGAGPSYEQYF
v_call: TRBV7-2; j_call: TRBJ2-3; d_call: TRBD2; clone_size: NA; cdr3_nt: TGTGCCAGCAGCACCCTAGCGGCACCCACAGATACGCAGTATTTT; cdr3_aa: CASSTLAAPTDTQYF
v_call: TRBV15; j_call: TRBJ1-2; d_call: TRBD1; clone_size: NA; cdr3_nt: TGTGCCACCAGCAGAGTACAGGGGGATGGCTACACCTTC; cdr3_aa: CATSRVQGDGYTF
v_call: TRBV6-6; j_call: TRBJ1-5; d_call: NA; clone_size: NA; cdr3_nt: TGTGCCAGCAGTTACAAATCGGGGGGAGGCAATCAGCCCCAGCATTTT; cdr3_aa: CASSYKSGGGNQPQHF
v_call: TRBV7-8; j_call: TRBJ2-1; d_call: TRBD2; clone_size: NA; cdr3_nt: TGTGCCAGCATCCCCTTGGCCGGGAGGGGTCATGAGCAGTTCTTC; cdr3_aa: CASIPLAGRGHEQFF
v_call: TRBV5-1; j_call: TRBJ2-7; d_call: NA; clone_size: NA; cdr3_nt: TGCGCCAGCAGCTTTGGCCAGAGGTGGGAGCAGTACTTC; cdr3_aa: CASSFGQRWEQYF
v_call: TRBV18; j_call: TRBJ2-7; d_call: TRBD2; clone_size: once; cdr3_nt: TGTGCCAGCTCAGCCTCACCCGGGGGGAATCCCTACGAGCAGTACTTC; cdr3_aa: CASSASPGGNPYEQYF
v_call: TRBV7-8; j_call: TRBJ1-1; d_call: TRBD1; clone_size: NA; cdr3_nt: TGTGCCAGCAGCTTACGGGACAGGGAGAACACTGAAGCTTTCTTT; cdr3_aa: CASSLRDRENTEAFF
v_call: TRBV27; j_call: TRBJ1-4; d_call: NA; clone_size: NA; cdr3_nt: TGTGCCAGCAGCCCCCCCGGGTGGACTAATGAAAAACTGTTTTTT; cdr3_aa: CASSPPGWTNEKLFF
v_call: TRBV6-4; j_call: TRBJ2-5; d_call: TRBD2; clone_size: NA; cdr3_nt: TGTGCCAGCAGTAGAGAAGCGGGGGGTAAGGAGACCCAGTACTTC; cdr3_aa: CASSREAGGKETQYF
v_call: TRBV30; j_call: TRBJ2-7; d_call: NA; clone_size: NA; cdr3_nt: TGTGCCTGGACCACCGAAGGGGACGAGCAGTACTTC; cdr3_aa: CAWTTEGDEQYF
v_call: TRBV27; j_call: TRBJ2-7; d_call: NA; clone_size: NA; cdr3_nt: TGTGCCAGCAGTTTGTTGGAGAACTACGAGCAGTACTTC; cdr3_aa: CASSLLENYEQYF